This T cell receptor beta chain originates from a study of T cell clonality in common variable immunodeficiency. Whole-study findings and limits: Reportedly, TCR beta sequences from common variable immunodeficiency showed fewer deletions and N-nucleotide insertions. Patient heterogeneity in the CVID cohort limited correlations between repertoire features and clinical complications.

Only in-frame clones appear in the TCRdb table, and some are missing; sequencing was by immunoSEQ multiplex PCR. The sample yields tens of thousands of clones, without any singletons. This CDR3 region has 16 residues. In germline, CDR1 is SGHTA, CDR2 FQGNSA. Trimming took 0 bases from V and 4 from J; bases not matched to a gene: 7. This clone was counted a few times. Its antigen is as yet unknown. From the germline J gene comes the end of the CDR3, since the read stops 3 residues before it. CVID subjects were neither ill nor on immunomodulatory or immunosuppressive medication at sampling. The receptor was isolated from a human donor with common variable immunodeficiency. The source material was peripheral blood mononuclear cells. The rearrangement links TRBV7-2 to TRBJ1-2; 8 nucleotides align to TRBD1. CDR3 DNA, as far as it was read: TGTGCCAGCAGCTTAGCCCAGGGGGCGCAAACCTATGGC. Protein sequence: CASSLAQGAQTYG. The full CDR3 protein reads CASSLAQGAQTYGYTF.